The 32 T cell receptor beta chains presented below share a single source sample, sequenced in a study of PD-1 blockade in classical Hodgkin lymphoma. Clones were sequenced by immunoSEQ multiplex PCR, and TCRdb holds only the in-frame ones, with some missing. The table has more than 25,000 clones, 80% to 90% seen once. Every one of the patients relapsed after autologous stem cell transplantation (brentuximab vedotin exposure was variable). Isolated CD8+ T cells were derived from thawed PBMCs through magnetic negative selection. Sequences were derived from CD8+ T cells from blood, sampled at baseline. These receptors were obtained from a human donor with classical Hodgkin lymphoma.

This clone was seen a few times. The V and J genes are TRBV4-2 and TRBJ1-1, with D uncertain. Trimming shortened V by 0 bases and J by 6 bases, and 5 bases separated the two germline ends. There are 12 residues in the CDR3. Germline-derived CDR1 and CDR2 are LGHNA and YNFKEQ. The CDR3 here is CASSQEGPEAFF. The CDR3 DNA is TGTGCCAGCAGCCAAGAAGGGCCTGAAGCTTTCTTT.

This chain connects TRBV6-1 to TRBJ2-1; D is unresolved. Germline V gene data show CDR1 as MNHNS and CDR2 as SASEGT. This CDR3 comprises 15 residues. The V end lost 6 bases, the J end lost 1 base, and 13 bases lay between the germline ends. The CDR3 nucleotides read TGTGCCAGCAGCGAACCTGTTCTGTCCTACAATGAGCAGTTCTTC. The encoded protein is CASSEPVLSYNEQFF.

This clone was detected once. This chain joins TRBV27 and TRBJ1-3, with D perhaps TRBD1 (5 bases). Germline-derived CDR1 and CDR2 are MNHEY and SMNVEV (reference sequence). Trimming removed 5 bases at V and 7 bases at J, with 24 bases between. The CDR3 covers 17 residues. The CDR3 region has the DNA TGTGCCAGCAGTCTGACCGGACACGGAAAACCATTCAACACCATATATTTT. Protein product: CASSLTGHGKPFNTIYF.

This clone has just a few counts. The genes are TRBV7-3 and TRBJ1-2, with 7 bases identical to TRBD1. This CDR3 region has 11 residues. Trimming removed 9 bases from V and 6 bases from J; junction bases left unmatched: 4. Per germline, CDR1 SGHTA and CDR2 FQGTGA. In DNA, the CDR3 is TGTGCCAGAGGGGGCCTACATGGCTACACCTTC. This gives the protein CARGGLHGYTF.

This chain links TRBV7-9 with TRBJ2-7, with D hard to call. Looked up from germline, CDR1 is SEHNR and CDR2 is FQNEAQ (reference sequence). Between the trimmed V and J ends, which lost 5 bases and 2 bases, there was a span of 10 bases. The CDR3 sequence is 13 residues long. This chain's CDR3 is CASSPMTPYEQYF. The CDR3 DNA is TGTGCCAGCAGCCCAATGACACCCTACGAGCAGTACTTC.

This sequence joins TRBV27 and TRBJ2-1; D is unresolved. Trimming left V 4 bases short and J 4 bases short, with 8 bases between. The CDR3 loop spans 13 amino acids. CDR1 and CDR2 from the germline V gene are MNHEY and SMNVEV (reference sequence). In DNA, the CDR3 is TGTGCCAGCAGTTCCCTAGGGTACAATGAGCAGTTCTTC. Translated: CASSSLGYNEQFF.

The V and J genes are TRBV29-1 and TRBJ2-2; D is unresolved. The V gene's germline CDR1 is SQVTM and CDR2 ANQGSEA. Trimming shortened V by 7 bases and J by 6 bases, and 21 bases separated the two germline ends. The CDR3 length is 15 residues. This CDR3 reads CSAYESGELPGELFF. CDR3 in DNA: TGCAGCGCATACGAAAGTGGGGAACTCCCCGGGGAGCTGTTTTTT.

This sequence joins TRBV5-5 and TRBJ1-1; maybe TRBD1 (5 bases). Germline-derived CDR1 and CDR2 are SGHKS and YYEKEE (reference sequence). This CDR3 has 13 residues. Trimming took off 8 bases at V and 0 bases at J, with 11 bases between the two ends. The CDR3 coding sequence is TGTGCCAGGGGGCGGACACTGAACACTGAAGCTTTCTTT. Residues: CARGRTLNTEAFF.

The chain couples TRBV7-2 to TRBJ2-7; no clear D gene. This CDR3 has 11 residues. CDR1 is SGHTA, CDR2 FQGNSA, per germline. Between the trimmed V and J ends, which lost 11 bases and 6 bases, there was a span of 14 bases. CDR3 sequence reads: CASQASVEQYF. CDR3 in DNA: TGTGCCTCCCAGGCCTCCGTCGAGCAGTACTTC.

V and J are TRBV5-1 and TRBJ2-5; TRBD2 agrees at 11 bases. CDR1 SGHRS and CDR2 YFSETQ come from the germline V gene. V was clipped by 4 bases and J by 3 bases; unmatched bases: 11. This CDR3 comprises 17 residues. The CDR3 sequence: CASSPGGTSGSKETQYF. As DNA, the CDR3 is TGCGCCAGCAGCCCAGGAGGGACTAGCGGTTCGAAAGAGACCCAGTACTTC.

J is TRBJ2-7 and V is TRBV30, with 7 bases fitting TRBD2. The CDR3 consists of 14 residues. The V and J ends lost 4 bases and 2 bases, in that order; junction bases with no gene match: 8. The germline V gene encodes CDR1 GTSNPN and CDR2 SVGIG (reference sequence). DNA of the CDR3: TGTGCCTGGACTGTCCGCGGGAGAGCCTACGAGCAGTACTTC. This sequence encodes CAWTVRGRAYEQYF.

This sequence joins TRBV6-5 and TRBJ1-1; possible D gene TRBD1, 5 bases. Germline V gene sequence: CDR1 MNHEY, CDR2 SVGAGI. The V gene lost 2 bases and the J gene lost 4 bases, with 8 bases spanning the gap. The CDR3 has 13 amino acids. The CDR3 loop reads CASSYGGGTEAFF. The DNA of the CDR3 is TGTGCCAGCAGTTACGGCGGGGGCACTGAAGCTTTCTTT.

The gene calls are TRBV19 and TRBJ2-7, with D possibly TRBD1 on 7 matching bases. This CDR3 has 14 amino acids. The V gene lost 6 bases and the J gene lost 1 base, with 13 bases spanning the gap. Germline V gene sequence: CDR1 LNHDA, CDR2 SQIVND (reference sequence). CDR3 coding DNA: TGTGCCAGTAGCGCAGCAGGGGGGTCCTACGAGCAGTACTTC. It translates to CASSAAGGSYEQYF. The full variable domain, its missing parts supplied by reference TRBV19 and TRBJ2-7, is DGGITQSPKYLFRKEGQNVTLSCEQNLNHDAMYWYRQDPGQGLRLIYYSQIVNDFQKGDIAEGYSVSREKKESFPLTVTSAQKNPTAFYLCASSAAGGSYEQYFGPGTRLTVT.

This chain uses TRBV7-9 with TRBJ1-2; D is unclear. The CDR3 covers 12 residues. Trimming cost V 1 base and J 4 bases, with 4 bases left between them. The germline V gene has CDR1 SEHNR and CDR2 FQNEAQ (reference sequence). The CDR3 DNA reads TGTGCCAGCAGCTTAGACATCTATGGCTACACCTTC. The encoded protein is CASSLDIYGYTF. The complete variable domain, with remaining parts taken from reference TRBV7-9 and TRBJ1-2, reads DTGVSQNPRHKITKRGQNVTFRCDPISEHNRLYWYRQTLGQGPEFLTYFQNEAQLEKSRLLSDRFSAERPKGSFSTLEIQRTEQGDSAMYLCASSLDIYGYTFGSGTRLTVV.

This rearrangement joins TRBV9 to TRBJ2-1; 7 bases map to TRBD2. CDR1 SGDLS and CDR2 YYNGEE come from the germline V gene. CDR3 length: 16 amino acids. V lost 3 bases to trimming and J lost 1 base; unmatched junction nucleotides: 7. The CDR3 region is CASSAFQGGSYNEQFF. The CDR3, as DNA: TGTGCCAGCAGCGCCTTCCAGGGAGGGTCCTACAATGAGCAGTTCTTC.

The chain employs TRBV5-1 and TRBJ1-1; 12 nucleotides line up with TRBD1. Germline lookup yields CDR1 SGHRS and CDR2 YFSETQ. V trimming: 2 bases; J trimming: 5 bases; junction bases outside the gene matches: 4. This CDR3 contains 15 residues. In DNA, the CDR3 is TGCGCCAGCAGCTTAGGGACAGGGGGCCGAACTGAAGCTTTCTTT. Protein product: CASSLGTGGRTEAFF.

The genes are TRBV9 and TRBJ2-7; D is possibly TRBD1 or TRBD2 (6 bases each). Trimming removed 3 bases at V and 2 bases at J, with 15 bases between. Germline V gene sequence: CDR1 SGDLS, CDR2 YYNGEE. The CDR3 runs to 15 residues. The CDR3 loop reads CASSEGGRPPYEQYF. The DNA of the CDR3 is TGTGCCAGCAGCGAAGGGGGGAGGCCCCCCTACGAGCAGTACTTC.

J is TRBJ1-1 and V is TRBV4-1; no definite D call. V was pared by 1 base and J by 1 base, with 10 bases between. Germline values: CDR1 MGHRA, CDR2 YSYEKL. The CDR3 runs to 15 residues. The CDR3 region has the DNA TGCGCCAGCAGCCAAGCTCGACGGCCGAACACTGAAGCTTTCTTT. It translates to CASSQARRPNTEAFF.

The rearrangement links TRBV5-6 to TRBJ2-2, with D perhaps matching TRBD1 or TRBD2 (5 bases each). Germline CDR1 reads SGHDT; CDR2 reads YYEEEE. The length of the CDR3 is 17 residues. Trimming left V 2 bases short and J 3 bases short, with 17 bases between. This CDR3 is CASSFNPGTAYTGELFF. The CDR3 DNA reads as TGTGCCAGCAGCTTCAATCCCGGGACCGCGTACACCGGGGAGCTGTTTTTT. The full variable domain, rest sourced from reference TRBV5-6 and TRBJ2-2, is DAGVTQSPTHLIKTRGQQVTLRCSPKSGHDTVSWYQQALGQGPQFIFQYYEEEERQRGNFPDRFSGHQFPNYSSELNVNALLLGDSALYLCASSFNPGTAYTGELFFGEGSRLTVL.

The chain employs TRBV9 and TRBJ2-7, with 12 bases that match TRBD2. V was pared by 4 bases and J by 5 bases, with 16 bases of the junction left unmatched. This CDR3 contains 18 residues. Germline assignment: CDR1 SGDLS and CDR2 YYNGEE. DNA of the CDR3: TGTGCCAGCAGCCAGGGGGATGAGACTAGCGGGAGAAGGAACGAGCAGTACTTC. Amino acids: CASSQGDETSGRRNEQYF. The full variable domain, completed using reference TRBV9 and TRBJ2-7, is DSGVTQTPKHLITATGQRVTLRCSPRSGDLSVYWYQQSLDQGLQFLIQYYNGEERAKGNILERFSAQQFPDLHSELNLSSLELGDSALYFCASSQGDETSGRRNEQYFGPGTRLTVT.

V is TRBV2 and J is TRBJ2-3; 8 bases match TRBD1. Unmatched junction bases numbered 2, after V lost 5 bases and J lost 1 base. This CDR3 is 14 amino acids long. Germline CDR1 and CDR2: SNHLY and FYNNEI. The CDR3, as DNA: TGTGCCAGCAGTCTGGACAGGGGCACAGATACGCAGTATTTT. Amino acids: CASSLDRGTDTQYF. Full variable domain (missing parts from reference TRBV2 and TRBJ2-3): EPEVTQTPSHQVTQMGQEVILRCVPISNHLYFYWYRQILGQKVEFLVSFYNNEISEKSEIFDDQFSVERPDGSNFTLKIRSTKLEDSAMYFCASSLDRGTDTQYFGPGTRLTVL.

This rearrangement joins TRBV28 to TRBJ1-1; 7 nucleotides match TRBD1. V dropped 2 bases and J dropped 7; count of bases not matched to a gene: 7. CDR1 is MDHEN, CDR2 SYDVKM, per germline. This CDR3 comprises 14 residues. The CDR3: CASSLNRQGYEAFF. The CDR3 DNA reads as TGTGCCAGCAGTTTAAATCGACAGGGCTATGAAGCTTTCTTT.

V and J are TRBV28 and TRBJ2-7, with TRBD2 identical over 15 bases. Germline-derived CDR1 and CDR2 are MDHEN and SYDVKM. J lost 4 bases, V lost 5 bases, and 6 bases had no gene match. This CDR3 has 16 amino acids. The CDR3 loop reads CASSPRTSGREYEQYF. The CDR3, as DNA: TGTGCCAGCAGTCCTCGGACTAGCGGGAGGGAATACGAGCAGTACTTC.

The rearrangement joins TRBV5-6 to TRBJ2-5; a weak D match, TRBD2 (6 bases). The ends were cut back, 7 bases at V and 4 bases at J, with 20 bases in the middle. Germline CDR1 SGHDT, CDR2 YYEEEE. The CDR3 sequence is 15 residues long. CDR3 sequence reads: CASALWGGTVETQYF. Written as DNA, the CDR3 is TGTGCCAGCGCCTTGTGGGGCGGGACGGTAGAGACCCAGTACTTC. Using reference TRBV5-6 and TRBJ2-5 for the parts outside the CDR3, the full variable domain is DAGVTQSPTHLIKTRGQQVTLRCSPKSGHDTVSWYQQALGQGPQFIFQYYEEEERQRGNFPDRFSGHQFPNYSSELNVNALLLGDSALYLCASALWGGTVETQYFGPGTRLLVL.

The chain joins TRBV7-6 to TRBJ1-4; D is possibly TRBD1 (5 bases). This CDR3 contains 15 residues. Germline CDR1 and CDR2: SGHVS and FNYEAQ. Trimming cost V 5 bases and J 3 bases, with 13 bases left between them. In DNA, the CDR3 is TGTGCCAGCAGCGCCAGAGGGGCGGCTAATGAAAAACTGTTTTTT. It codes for CASSARGAANEKLFF.

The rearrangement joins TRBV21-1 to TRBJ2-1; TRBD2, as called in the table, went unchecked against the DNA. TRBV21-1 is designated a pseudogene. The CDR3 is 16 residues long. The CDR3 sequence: CASSLRGLGGSNEQFF. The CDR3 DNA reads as TGTGCCAGCAGCCTCAGGGGACTAGGAGGGTCCAATGAGCAGTTCTTC.

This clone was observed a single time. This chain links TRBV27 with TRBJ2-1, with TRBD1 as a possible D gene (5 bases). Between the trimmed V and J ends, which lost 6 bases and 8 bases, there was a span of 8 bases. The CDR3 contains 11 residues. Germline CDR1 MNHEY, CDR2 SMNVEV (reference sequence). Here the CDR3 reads CASRGAHEQFF. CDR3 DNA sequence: TGTGCCAGCAGAGGGGCCCATGAGCAGTTCTTC.

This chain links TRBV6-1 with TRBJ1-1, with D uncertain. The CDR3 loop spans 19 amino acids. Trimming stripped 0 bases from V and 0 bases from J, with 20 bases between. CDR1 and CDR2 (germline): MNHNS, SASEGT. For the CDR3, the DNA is TGTGCCAGCAGTGAAGCCCGCCTAAATTGGTTGCACCTGAACACTGAAGCTTTCTTT. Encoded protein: CASSEARLNWLHLNTEAFF.

The CDR3 loop reads CASPEGVGKNTEAFF. Here the CDR3 DNA reads TGTGCCAGCCCAGAGGGGGTGGGGAAGAACACTGAAGCTTTCTTT. The V call is TRBV2, the J call TRBJ1-1, with D perhaps matching TRBD1 (6 bases). Germline-derived CDR1 and CDR2 are SNHLY and FYNNEI. The CDR3 covers 15 residues. Trimming took 8 bases from V and 1 from J, leaving 17 bases between them.

CDR3 sequence reads: CASSQDGGLAGPTDTQYF. CDR3 DNA sequence: TGCGCCAGCAGCCAAGATGGGGGACTAGCGGGGCCCACAGATACGCAGTATTTT. The chain joins TRBV4-1 to TRBJ2-3, with 13 bases aligning to TRBD2. The CDR3 runs 18 residues. The V and J ends lost 0 bases and 2 bases, in that order; junction bases with no gene match: 5. Germline V gene sequence: CDR1 MGHRA, CDR2 YSYEKL.

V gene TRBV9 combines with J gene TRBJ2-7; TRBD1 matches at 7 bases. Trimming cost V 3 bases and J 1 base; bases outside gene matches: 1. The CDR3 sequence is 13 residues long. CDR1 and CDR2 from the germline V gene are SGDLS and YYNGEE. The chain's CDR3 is CASSGTGSYEQYF. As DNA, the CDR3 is TGTGCCAGCAGCGGGACAGGATCCTACGAGCAGTACTTC.

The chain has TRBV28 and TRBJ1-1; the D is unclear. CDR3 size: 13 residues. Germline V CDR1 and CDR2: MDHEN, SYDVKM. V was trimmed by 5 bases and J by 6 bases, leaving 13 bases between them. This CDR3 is CASSQTVRAEAFF. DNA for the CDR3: TGTGCCAGCAGTCAAACAGTTCGGGCTGAAGCTTTCTTT.